This T cell receptor beta chain was documented in a study of OX40 agonist ivuxolimab in advanced cancers. As for the study in general: People who had prior anti-PD-1, anti-PD-L1 or anti-CTLA-4 therapy could take part, and under 45% had some.

Blood draws occurred at baseline, cycle 4 day 1, and cycle 7 day 1. Assay: immunoSEQ multiplex PCR; the TCRdb copy retains only in-frame clones and omits some. Among tens of thousands of clones listed, roughly 88% were seen once. Germline V gene sequence: CDR1 SQVTM, CDR2 ANQGSEA. This CDR3 has 12 amino acids. Trimming removed 2 bases from V and 6 bases from J, with 8 bases in between. The rearrangement uses TRBV29-1 and TRBJ2-1, with unresolved D. The source of this sequence is an adult with an advanced solid tumor such as melanoma, head and neck, liver or kidney cancer. This sample comprised CD4+ or CD8+ T cells sorted from blood, obtained in a trial of the OX40 agonist ivuxolimab. In nucleotides, the CDR3 is TGCAGCGTTGAACCGGTTCGCAATGAGCAGTTCTTC. Residues: CSVEPVRNEQFF.